This T cell receptor (beta chain) was obtained from a study of shared clonotypes between healthy human individuals. CD45RA+ naive and CD45RA-negative memory subsets were separated from CD4+ cells. The CDR3 loop spans 16 amino acids. Trimming left V 0 bases short and J 0 bases short, with 10 bases between. Germline-derived CDR1 and CDR2 are SGHVS and FNYEAQ. This table comes from immunoSEQ multiplex PCR, and its TCRdb copy is limited to in-frame clones, with some not included. Among 550,000 to 700,000 clones listed, 60% to 75% were seen once. The clonotype comes from a woman in her 30s in good health. Sequencing was performed on memory CD4+ T cells sorted from blood. Regarding subset: CD45RA-negative fraction. The J gene is TRBJ2-3, the V gene TRBV7-6; tentative D call: TRBD2 (6 bases). The chain's CDR3 is CASSLAAGRSTDTQYF. The CDR3 bases are TGTGCCAGCAGCTTAGCGGCGGGGCGGAGCACAGATACGCAGTATTTT.